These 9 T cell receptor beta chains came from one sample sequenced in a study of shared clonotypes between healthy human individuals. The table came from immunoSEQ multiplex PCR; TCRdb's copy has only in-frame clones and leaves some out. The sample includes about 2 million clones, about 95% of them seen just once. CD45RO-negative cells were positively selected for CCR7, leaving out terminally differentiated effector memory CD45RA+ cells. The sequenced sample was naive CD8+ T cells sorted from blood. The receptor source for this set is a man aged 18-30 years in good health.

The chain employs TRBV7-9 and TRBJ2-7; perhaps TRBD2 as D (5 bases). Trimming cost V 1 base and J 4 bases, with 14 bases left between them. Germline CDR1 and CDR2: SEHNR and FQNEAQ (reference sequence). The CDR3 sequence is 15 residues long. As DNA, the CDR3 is TGTGCCAGCAGCTTAGAGGCAGGAGGTTGGTACGAGCAGTACTTC. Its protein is CASSLEAGGWYEQYF.

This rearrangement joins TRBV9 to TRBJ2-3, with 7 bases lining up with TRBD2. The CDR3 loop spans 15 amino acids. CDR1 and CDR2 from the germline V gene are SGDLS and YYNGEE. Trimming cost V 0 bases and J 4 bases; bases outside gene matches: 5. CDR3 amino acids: CASSVAGGLPDTQYF. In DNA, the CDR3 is TGTGCCAGCAGCGTAGCGGGAGGACTTCCAGATACGCAGTATTTT.

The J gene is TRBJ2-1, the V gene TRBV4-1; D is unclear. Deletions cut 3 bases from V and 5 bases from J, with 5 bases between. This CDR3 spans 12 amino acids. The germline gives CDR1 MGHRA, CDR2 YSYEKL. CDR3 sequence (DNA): TGCGCCAGCAGCCATGGGGACAATGAGCAGTTCTTC. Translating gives CASSHGDNEQFF.

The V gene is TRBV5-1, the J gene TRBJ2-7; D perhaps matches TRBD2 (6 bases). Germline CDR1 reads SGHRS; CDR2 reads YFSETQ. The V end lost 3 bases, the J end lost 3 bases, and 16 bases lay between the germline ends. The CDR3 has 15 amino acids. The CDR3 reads CASSWGDTGSYEQYF. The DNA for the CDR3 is TGCGCCAGCAGCTGGGGTGACACCGGGAGCTACGAGCAGTACTTC.

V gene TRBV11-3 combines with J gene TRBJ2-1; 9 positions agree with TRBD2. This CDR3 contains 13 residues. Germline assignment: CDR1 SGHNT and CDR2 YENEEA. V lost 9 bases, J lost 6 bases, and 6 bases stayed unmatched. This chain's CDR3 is CARSGRNVNEQFF. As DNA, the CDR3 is TGTGCCAGGAGCGGGAGGAATGTCAATGAGCAGTTCTTC.

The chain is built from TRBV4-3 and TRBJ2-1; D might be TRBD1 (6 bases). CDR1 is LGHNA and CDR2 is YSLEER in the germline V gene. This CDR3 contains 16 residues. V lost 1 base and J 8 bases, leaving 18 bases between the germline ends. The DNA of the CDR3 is TGCGCCAGCAGCCAAGTCCGAGGGGGACCTATGGATGAGCAGTTCTTC. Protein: CASSQVRGGPMDEQFF.

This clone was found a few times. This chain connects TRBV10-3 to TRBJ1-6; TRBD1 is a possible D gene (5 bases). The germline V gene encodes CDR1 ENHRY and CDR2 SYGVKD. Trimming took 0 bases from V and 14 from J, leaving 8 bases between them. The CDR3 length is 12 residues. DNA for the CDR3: TGTGCCATCAGTGAGTCGGGGGGATCCCTCCACTTT. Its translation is CAISESGGSLHF.

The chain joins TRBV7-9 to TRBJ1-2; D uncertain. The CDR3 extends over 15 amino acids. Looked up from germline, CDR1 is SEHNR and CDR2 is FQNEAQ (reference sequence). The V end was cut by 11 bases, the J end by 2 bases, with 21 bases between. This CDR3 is CASVSSLFANYGYTF. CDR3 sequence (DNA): TGTGCCTCGGTGTCCTCGCTCTTCGCGAACTATGGCTACACCTTC.

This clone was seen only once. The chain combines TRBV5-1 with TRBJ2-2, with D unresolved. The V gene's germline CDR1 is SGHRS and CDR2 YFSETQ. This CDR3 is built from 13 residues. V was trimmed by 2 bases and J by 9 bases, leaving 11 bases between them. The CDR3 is CASSLRADWELFF. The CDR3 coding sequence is TGCGCCAGCAGCTTACGGGCCGACTGGGAGCTGTTTTTT.